The 22 T cell receptor beta chains given below trace back to one sample, sequenced in a study of cytomegalovirus exposure and HLA in healthy donors. PCR amplification relied on 60 Vbeta primers (plus 13 Jbeta primers). Here immunoSEQ multiplex PCR was the method, and the copy in TCRdb shows in-frame clones only, minus some. The sample records approximately 300,000 clones, roughly 80% being singletons. Sequencing was done on a sample of PBMCs. These receptors came from a girl aged 2 to 10 in good health and CMV-seronegative.

The chain is built from TRBV5-4 and TRBJ2-5; D perhaps matches TRBD1 (8 bases). Deletions cut 1 base from V and 4 bases from J, with 11 bases between. Germline V CDR1 and CDR2: SGHNT, YYREEE (reference sequence). This CDR3 contains 14 residues. The CDR3 loop reads CASSLHRGGETQYF. As DNA, the CDR3 is TGTGCCAGCAGCTTGCACAGGGGGGGAGAGACCCAGTACTTC.

The V and J genes are TRBV5-1 and TRBJ1-4; the match to TRBD1 covers 9 bases. The CDR3 is 15 amino acids. Germline loops: CDR1 SGHRS, CDR2 YFSETQ. J was trimmed by 5 bases and V by 4 bases; bases with no gene match: 6. This chain's CDR3 is CASSVGQGRNEKLFF. CDR3 DNA: TGCGCCAGCAGCGTGGGACAGGGTCGAAATGAAAAACTGTTTTTT.

The rearrangement uses TRBV19 and TRBJ2-7; 9 bases map to TRBD2. Germline CDR1 is LNHDA and CDR2 is SQIVND (reference sequence). The CDR3 consists of 13 residues. V lost 10 bases to trimming and J lost 0 bases; unmatched junction nucleotides: 4. CDR3 in DNA: TGTGCCACAAGGACTAGCGACTCCTACGAGCAGTACTTC. Protein product: CATRTSDSYEQYF.

The CDR3 DNA sequence: TGTGCCAGCAGCTTAGTATCGGGTTCCAATCAGCCCCAGCATTTT. It specifies CASSLVSGSNQPQHF. The V gene is TRBV11-2, the J gene TRBJ1-5; D is undetermined. The V gene's germline CDR1 is SGHAT and CDR2 FQNNGV. This CDR3 has 15 residues. V lost 1 base, J lost 3 bases, and 10 bases lay in between.

This chain links TRBV29-1 with TRBJ2-3, with no clear D. The germline gives CDR1 SQVTM, CDR2 ANQGSEA. The length of the CDR3 is 11 residues. Between the trimmed V and J ends, which lost 5 bases and 5 bases, there was a span of 8 bases. DNA for the CDR3: TGCAGCGTTTCGACTGGAGATACGCAGTATTTT. Its protein product is CSVSTGDTQYF.

This clone was counted only a few times. This rearrangement joins TRBV28 to TRBJ2-7; 10 bases line up with TRBD2. Trimming removed 6 bases from V and 6 bases from J; junction bases left unmatched: 5. The germline V gene has CDR1 MDHEN and CDR2 SYDVKM. This CDR3 spans 13 amino acids. CDR3 bases: TGTGCCAGCAGGTTAGCGGGAGGTTCCGAGCAGTACTTC. Translating it yields CASRLAGGSEQYF.

The rearrangement joins TRBV11-1 to TRBJ2-1, with D perhaps matching TRBD2 (7 bases). This CDR3 has 16 residues. Germline CDR1 is SGHAT and CDR2 is FQDESV (reference sequence). V was pared by 5 bases and J by 6 bases, with 20 bases between. The CDR3 is CASSPRRGAISNEQFF. CDR3 bases: TGTGCCAGCAGCCCAAGACGGGGGGCCATTTCCAATGAGCAGTTCTTC.

The J gene is TRBJ2-5, the V gene TRBV6-5; the D is unclear. The CDR3 totals 13 residues. The V end was cut by 2 bases, the J end by 1 base, with 5 bases between. The germline CDR1 and CDR2 sequences are MNHEY and SVGAGI. CDR3 nucleotides: TGTGCCAGCAGTTACAACAGCCAAGAGACCCAGTACTTC. It codes for CASSYNSQETQYF.

V gene TRBV7-9 combines with J gene TRBJ1-2, with 7 bases lining up with TRBD1. This CDR3 is 13 amino acids long. Unmatched junction bases numbered 7, after V lost 6 bases and J lost 6 bases. Germline V gene lookup returns CDR1 SEHNR and CDR2 FQNEAQ (reference sequence). For the CDR3, the DNA is TGTGCCAGCAGTCAAACAGGGGCGGATGGCTACACCTTC. It codes for CASSQTGADGYTF.

The chain uses TRBV5-1 and TRBJ2-5, with TRBD1 matching over 8 bases. Germline V gene lookup returns CDR1 SGHRS and CDR2 YFSETQ. J lost 3 bases, V lost 3 bases, and 4 bases had no gene match. This CDR3 contains 14 residues. CDR3 coding DNA: TGCGCCAGCAGCTCACAGGACAGGGAAGAGACCCAGTACTTC. It is translated as CASSSQDREETQYF.

In this sample, this clone turned up a few times. This chain connects TRBV30 to TRBJ1-1, with TRBD1 matching 7 bases. The germline CDR1 and CDR2 sequences are GTSNPN and SVGIG (reference sequence). CDR3 length: 13 amino acids. Unmatched junction bases numbered 6, after V lost 7 bases and J lost 1 base. The CDR3 loop reads CASQRQGNTEAFF. CDR3 bases: TGTGCCTCACAGAGACAGGGGAACACTGAAGCTTTCTTT.

In this sample, this clone turned up a few times. The chain is built from TRBV7-9 and TRBJ1-1; D perhaps matches TRBD1 (5 bases). CDR3 length equals 12 residues. The V gene's germline CDR1 is SEHNR and CDR2 FQNEAQ (reference sequence). V dropped 3 bases and J dropped 10 bases, with 12 bases sitting between them. The CDR3 DNA reads TGTGCCAGCAGCTTGTCCGGACAACCAGCTTTCTTT. Protein: CASSLSGQPAFF. The full variable domain, rest sourced from reference TRBV7-9 and TRBJ1-1, is DTGVSQNPRHKITKRGQNVTFRCDPISEHNRLYWYRQTLGQGPEFLTYFQNEAQLEKSRLLSDRFSAERPKGSFSTLEIQRTEQGDSAMYLCASSLSGQPAFFGQGTRLTVV.

This clone was detected a few times. The chain employs TRBV5-6 and TRBJ2-1, with TRBD2 as a possible D gene (6 bases). The CDR3 has 15 amino acids. Trimming pared 4 bases from V and 3 bases from J, leaving 14 bases between. Germline V gene lookup returns CDR1 SGHDT and CDR2 YYEEEE. CDR3 residues: CASSRDWGVYNEQFF. DNA of the CDR3: TGTGCCAGCAGCCGGGACTGGGGGGTCTACAATGAGCAGTTCTTC.

The V gene is TRBV18, the J gene TRBJ2-5; D may be TRBD2 (5 bases). Trimming removed 1 base at V and 10 bases at J, with 13 bases between. Germline CDR1 KGHSH, CDR2 LQKENI. The CDR3 contains 13 residues. CDR3 in DNA: TGTGCCAGCTCACCACAGGATGGCCGGGGCCAGTACTTC. Amino acid sequence: CASSPQDGRGQYF. The full variable domain, in which reference TRBV18 and TRBJ2-5 provide the parts outside the CDR3, is NAGVMQNPRHLVRRRGQEARLRCSPMKGHSHVYWYRQLPEEGLKFMVYLQKENIIDESGMPKERFSAEFPKEGPSILRIQQVVRGDSAAYFCASSPQDGRGQYFGPGTRLLVL.

The sample holds a few counts of this clone. The rearrangement joins TRBV6-6 to TRBJ1-2; 7 nucleotides match TRBD1. Trimming cost V 2 bases and J 6 bases; bases outside gene matches: 9. The CDR3 runs to 15 residues. The V gene's germline CDR1 is MNHNY and CDR2 SVGAGI (reference sequence). The CDR3: CASSYPLTGDHGYTF. The CDR3 nucleotides read TGTGCCAGCAGTTACCCTCTAACAGGGGACCATGGCTACACCTTC.

The V call is TRBV27, the J call TRBJ2-1; 8 bases map to TRBD2. The CDR3 has 18 residues. J gave up 9 bases and V 5 bases, and 21 bases lay outside the gene matches. Germline CDR1 reads MNHEY; CDR2 reads SMNVEV (reference sequence). The CDR3 loop is CASSPLFWTSQIKGEQFF. As DNA, the CDR3 is TGTGCCAGCAGTCCCTTATTTTGGACTAGCCAAATTAAAGGTGAGCAGTTCTTC.

The chain uses TRBV14 and TRBJ1-1; no clear D gene. The CDR3 sequence is 15 residues long. The V gene's germline CDR1 is SGHDN and CDR2 FVKESK. Trimming took off 0 bases at V and 0 bases at J, with 8 bases between the two ends. CDR3 region: CASSQDLLLNTEAFF. The CDR3 DNA is TGTGCCAGCAGCCAAGATCTGTTATTGAACACTGAAGCTTTCTTT.

The rearrangement joins TRBV10-3 to TRBJ2-2, with D tentatively TRBD1 (5 bases). The CDR3 length is 12 residues. V lost 9 bases and J 3 bases, leaving 8 bases between the germline ends. The germline V gene encodes CDR1 ENHRY and CDR2 SYGVKD. The CDR3 region is CAIQVDTGELFF. CDR3 coding DNA: TGTGCCATACAGGTTGACACCGGGGAGCTGTTTTTT.

The V and J genes are TRBV7-9 and TRBJ2-7; TRBD1 agrees at 7 bases. V shed 1 base, J shed 2 bases, and the junction held 5 bases outside the gene matches. The CDR3 consists of 15 residues. Germline V lookup: CDR1 SEHNR, CDR2 FQNEAQ (reference sequence). The CDR3 spells CASSLGGQPPYEQYF. The CDR3 nucleotides are TGTGCCAGCAGCTTAGGGGGACAGCCACCCTACGAGCAGTACTTC.

V is TRBV6-1 and J is TRBJ2-1, with a weak D call TRBD2 (7 bases). The V and J ends lost 4 bases and 8 bases respectively, with 21 bases between them. This CDR3 is 16 amino acids long. The germline CDR1 and CDR2 sequences are MNHNS and SASEGT. Here the CDR3 DNA reads TGTGCCAGCAGTGGAGTAGGGGGAGCCGGGGGGTATGAGCAGTTCTTC. Translating gives CASSGVGGAGGYEQFF.

This clone has more than one count but fewer than ten. The rearrangement uses TRBV7-3 and TRBJ2-1; D is unclear. Germline V gene sequence: CDR1 SGHTA, CDR2 FQGTGA. The V end was cut by 8 bases, the J end by 8 bases, with 16 bases between. This CDR3 spans 13 amino acids. Here the CDR3 DNA reads TGTGCCAGCGCGGCCCTCGTTTTCGATGAGCAGTTCTTC. It is translated as CASAALVFDEQFF.

The rearrangement links TRBV18 to TRBJ2-3, with D possibly matching TRBD1 (6 bases). The CDR3 loop spans 15 amino acids. Looked up from germline, CDR1 is KGHSH and CDR2 is LQKENI. V lost 6 bases and J 0 bases, leaving 13 bases between the germline ends. The CDR3, as DNA: TGTGCCAGCTCGCGCCAGGGGCCAAGCACAGATACGCAGTATTTT. It specifies CASSRQGPSTDTQYF.